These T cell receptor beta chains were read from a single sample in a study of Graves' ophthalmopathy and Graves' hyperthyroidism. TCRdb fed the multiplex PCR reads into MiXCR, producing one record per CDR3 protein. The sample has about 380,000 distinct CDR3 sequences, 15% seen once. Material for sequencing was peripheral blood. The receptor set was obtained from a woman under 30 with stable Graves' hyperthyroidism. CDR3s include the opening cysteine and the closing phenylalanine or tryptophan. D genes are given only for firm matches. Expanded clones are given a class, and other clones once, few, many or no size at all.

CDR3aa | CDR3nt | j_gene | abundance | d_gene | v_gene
CATRGTGTASYEQYF | TGTGCCACCAGAGGGACCGGGACAGCATCCTACGAGCAGTACTTC | TRBJ2-7 | many | TRBD1 | TRBV24-1
CASSALAGGGTQYF | TGTGCCAGCAGCGCCCTCGCGGGGGGCGGGACCCAGTACTTC | TRBJ2-5 | - | TRBD2 | TRBV7-3
CASSYPGDTEAFF | TGTGCCAGCAGTTACCCAGGGGACACTGAAGCTTTCTTT | TRBJ1-1 | many | - | TRBV6-5
CASSCQGCEQYF | TGCGCCAGCAGCTGTCAGGGGTGTGAGCAGTACTTC | TRBJ2-7 | few | - | TRBV5-1
CSASPGAGVSYEQYF | TGCAGTGCTAGTCCTGGGGCGGGGGTATCCTACGAGCAGTACTTC | TRBJ2-7 | many | TRBD2 | TRBV20-1
CASSSLVDTQYF | TGTGCCAGCAGCTCCTTAGTAGATACGCAGTATTTT | TRBJ2-3 | many | - | TRBV11-2
CASSVDGLSSDRGTPLHF | TGTGCCAGCAGCGTAGATGGCCTATCGTCGGACAGGGGTACACCCCTCCACTTT | TRBJ1-6 | many | TRBD1 | TRBV9
CASSEAPHGYTF | TGTGCCAGCAGTGAAGCGCCCCATGGCTACACCTTC | TRBJ1-2 | many | - | TRBV6-1
CASSYRTDRIAKNIKYF | TGTGCCAGCAGTTACCGGACAGACAGAATAGCCAAAAACATTAAGTACTTC | TRBJ2-4 | many | - | TRBV6-2/TRBV6-3
CASSFRTGGYTIYF | TGTGCCAGCAGCTTCCGGACAGGGGGATACACCATATATTTT | TRBJ1-3 | many | TRBD1 | TRBV5-5
CATPTGSYTEAFF | TGTGCCACCCCCACAGGGTCCTACACTGAAGCTTTCTTT | TRBJ1-1 | many | - | TRBV24-1
CASSLYGGLLYEQYF | TGTGCCAGCAGCTTATATGGGGGCCTCTTATACGAGCAGTACTTC | TRBJ2-7 | many | - | TRBV7-2
CSASRQEILTGELFF | TGCAGTGCTAGCCGACAGGAGATACTCACCGGGGAGCTGTTTTTT | TRBJ2-2 | many | - | TRBV20-1
CASSQGTGTGIRELFF | TGCGCCAGCAGCCAGGGAACCGGGACAGGAATTCGGGAGCTGTTTTTT | TRBJ2-2 | - | TRBD1 | TRBV4-1
CASSQGGPSTDTQYF | TGTGCCAGCAGCCAGGGGGGCCCCAGCACAGATACGCAGTATTTT | TRBJ2-3 | few | - | TRBV4-2
CASSLSWGNTGELFF | TGCGCCAGCAGCTTGTCTTGGGGAAACACCGGGGAGCTGTTTTTT | TRBJ2-2 | - | - | TRBV5-1
CASSTPLGVPYEQYF | TGTGCCAGTAGTACCCCTTTGGGGGTGCCCTACGAGCAGTACTTC | TRBJ2-7 | few | - | TRBV19
CASSSLGIAKNIKYF | TGTGCCAGCAGTTCCCTCGGAATAGCCAAAAACATTAAGTACTTC | TRBJ2-4 | - | - | TRBV28
CASSSIRGRGYEQYF | TGTGCCAGCAGCTCCATAAGGGGCCGAGGTTACGAGCAGTACTTC | TRBJ2-7 | few | - | TRBV7-2
CASTTTRRTGAGTGELFF | TGTGCCAGCACTACCACCCGTCGGACAGGGGCAGGAACCGGGGAGCTGTTTTTT | TRBJ2-2 | many | TRBD1 | TRBV6-4
CASNWRWTTIPLDTDTQYF | TGTGCCAGCAATTGGAGGTGGACGACCATCCCACTCGACACAGATACGCAGTATTTT | TRBJ2-3 | - | - | TRBV27
CASSDRFGDTEAFF | TGTGCCAGCAGTGATAGGTTTGGGGACACTGAAGCTTTCTTT | TRBJ1-1 | many | - | TRBV6-4
CATSDLGFTDTQYF | TGTGCCACCAGTGACCTGGGCTTCACAGATACGCAGTATTTT | TRBJ2-3 | many | - | TRBV24-1
CATSTGFGNTIYF | TGTGCCACCAGCACAGGGTTTGGAAACACCATATATTTT | TRBJ1-3 | many | - | TRBV27
CATSDLGTGGTYEQYF | TGTGCCACCAGTGATCTTGGAACAGGGGGAACCTACGAGCAGTACTTC | TRBJ2-7 | many | TRBD1 | TRBV24-1
CASSRTSGARKETQYF | TGTGCCAGCAGCAGAACTAGCGGGGCTCGGAAAGAGACCCAGTACTTC | TRBJ2-5 | many | TRBD2 | TRBV11-2
CASSLRATGELFF | TGTGCCAGCAGCTTAAGGGCCACCGGGGAGCTGTTTTTT | TRBJ2-2 | many | - | TRBV11-2
CASDQGAPGIQPQHF | TGTGCCAGTGATCAGGGGGCGCCGGGCATTCAGCCCCAGCATTTT | TRBJ1-5 | many | TRBD1 | TRBV19
CAWGNTEAFF | TGTGCCTGGGGTAACACTGAAGCTTTCTTT | TRBJ1-1 | - | - | TRBV30
CASTPGQNYGYTF | TGTGCCAGCACCCCCGGCCAGAACTATGGCTACACCTTC | TRBJ1-2 | many | - | TRBV12-3/TRBV12-4
CASITPAGETQYF | TGTGCCAGCATCACTCCCGCAGGGGAGACCCAGTACTTC | TRBJ2-5 | many | - | TRBV12-3/TRBV12-4
CATSLGSSYEQYF | TGTGCCACCTCCCTGGGTAGCTCCTACGAGCAGTACTTC | TRBJ2-7 | - | - | TRBV7-9
CASSRTGAYTEAFF | TGTGCCAGCAGCCGAACAGGAGCCTACACTGAAGCTTTCTTT | TRBJ1-1 | many | - | TRBV12-3/TRBV12-4
CASSQGGSQHF | TGTGCCAGCAGTCAGGGTGGATCCCAGCATTTT | TRBJ1-5 | many | - | TRBV6-2/TRBV6-3
CASSPPRGANTGELFF | TGTGCCAGCAGTCCCCCGAGGGGGGCGAACACCGGGGAGCTGTTTTTT | TRBJ2-2 | - | - | TRBV6-1
CASSLSGGGVQETQYF | TGTGCCAGCAGCTTAAGCGGGGGGGGAGTCCAAGAGACCCAGTACTTC | TRBJ2-5 | few | TRBD2 | TRBV11-2
CASSLSQGSNQPQHF | TGTGCCAGCAGTTTGTCTCAGGGTAGTAATCAGCCCCAGCATTTT | TRBJ1-5 | many | - | TRBV12-3/TRBV12-4
CASRGTATLLYSNQPQHF | TGTGCCAGCAGGGGGACAGCGACTCTTTTATATAGCAATCAGCCCCAGCATTTT | TRBJ1-5 | many | TRBD1 | TRBV27
CASSYSPKTSTEAFF | TGTGCCAGCAGTTACTCGCCCAAAACCTCGACTGAAGCTTTCTTT | TRBJ1-1 | - | - | TRBV6-5
CASSEGVGHVSGANVLTF | TGTGCCAGCAGTGAAGGGGTGGGGCACGTCTCTGGGGCCAACGTCCTGACTTTC | TRBJ2-6 | many | - | TRBV6-1
CATRDGAAGEGKQYF | TGTGCCACCAGGGATGGGGCGGCAGGGGAAGGCAAGCAGTACTTC | TRBJ2-7 | many | - | TRBV19
CASSPRTGGLNAPLHF | TGTGCCAGCAGCCCCCGGACAGGGGGATTAAATGCACCCCTCCACTTT | TRBJ1-6 | - | TRBD1 | TRBV12-3/TRBV12-4
CASSSRGKGFPEAFF | TGTGCCAGCAGCTCGCGCGGAAAGGGGTTCCCTGAAGCTTTCTTT | TRBJ1-1 | many | - | TRBV7-8
CASSESVGQPQHF | TGCGCCAGCAGTGAGTCTGTGGGACAGCCCCAGCATTTT | TRBJ1-5 | many | - | TRBV10-2
CASSHSRDRGRAFF | TGCGCCAGCAGCCATAGCCGGGACAGGGGCCGGGCTTTCTTT | TRBJ1-1 | many | TRBD1 | TRBV4-1
CASSHKRQGIYGYTF | TGTGCCAGCAGCCACAAAAGACAGGGCATCTATGGCTACACCTTC | TRBJ1-2 | many | TRBD1 | TRBV7-8